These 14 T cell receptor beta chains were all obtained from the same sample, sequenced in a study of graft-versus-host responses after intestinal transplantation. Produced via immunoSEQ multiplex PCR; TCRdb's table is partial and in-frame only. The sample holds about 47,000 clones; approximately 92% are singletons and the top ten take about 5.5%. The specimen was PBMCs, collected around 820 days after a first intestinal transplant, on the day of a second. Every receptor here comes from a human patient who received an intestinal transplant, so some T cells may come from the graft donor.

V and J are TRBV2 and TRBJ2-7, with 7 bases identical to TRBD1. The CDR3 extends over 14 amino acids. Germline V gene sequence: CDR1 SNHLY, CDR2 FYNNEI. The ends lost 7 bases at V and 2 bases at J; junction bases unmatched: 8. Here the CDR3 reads CASNLQGQAYEQYF. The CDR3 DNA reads TGTGCCAGCAACTTACAGGGGCAAGCCTACGAGCAGTACTTC.

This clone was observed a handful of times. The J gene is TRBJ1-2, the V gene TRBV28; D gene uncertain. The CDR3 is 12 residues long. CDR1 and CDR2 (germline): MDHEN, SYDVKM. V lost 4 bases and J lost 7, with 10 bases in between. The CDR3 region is CASSSGMGGYTF. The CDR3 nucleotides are TGTGCCAGCAGTTCGGGGATGGGTGGCTACACCTTC.

CDR3 coding DNA: TGTGCCTGGAGTGTAGGAGGGGGCTGGAATCAGCCCCAGCATTTT. It specifies CAWSVGGGWNQPQHF. J is TRBJ1-5 and V is TRBV30, with 7 bases matching TRBD1. Trimming took 0 bases from V and 4 from J; bases not matched to a gene: 6. This CDR3 is 15 amino acids long. Germline V gene sequence: CDR1 GTSNPN, CDR2 SVGIG (reference sequence).

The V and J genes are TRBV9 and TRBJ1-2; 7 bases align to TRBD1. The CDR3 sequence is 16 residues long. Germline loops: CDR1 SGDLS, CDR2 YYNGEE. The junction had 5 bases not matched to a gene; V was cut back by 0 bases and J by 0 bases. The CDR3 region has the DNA TGTGCCAGCAGCGTAGGAGGGGACAGATCTAACTATGGCTACACCTTC. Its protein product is CASSVGGDRSNYGYTF.

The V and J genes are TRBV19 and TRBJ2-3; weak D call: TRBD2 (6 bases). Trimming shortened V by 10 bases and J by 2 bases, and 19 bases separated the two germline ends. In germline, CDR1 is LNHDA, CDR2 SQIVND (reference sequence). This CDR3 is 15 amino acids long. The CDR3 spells CATQPSGVATDTQYF. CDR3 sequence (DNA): TGTGCCACCCAGCCCTCGGGGGTAGCCACAGATACGCAGTATTTT.

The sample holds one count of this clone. The CDR3 protein is CTSSQDSQCGSGANVLTF. The CDR3 region has the DNA TGCACCAGCAGCCAAGATTCACAATGCGGCTCTGGGGCCAACGTCCTGACTTTC. The chain carries TRBV1 and TRBJ2-6; no DNA check was done on the table's D call, TRBD2. TRBV1 is recorded as a pseudogene. The CDR3 length is 18 residues.

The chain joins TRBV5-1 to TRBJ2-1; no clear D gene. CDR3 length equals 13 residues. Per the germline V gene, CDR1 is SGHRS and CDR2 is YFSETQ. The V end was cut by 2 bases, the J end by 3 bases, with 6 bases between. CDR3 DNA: TGCGCCAGCAGCTTCGCAGACTACAATGAGCAGTTCTTC. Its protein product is CASSFADYNEQFF.

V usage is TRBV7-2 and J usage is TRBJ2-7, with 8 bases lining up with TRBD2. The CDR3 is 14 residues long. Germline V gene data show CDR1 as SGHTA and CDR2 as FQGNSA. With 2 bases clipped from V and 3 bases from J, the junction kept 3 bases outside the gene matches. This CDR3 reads CASSLIAGIYEQYF. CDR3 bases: TGTGCCAGCAGCTTAATAGCGGGGATCTACGAGCAGTACTTC.

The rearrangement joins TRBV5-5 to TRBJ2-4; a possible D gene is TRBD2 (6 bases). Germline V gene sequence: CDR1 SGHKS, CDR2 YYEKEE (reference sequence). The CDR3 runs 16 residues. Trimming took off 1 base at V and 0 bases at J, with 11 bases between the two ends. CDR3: CASSLWEVPAKNIQYF. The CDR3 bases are TGTGCCAGCAGCTTGTGGGAGGTCCCAGCCAAAAACATTCAGTACTTC.

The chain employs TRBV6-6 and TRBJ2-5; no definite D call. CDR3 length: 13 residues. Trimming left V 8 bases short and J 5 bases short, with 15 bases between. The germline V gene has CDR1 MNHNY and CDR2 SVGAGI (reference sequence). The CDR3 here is CASDVGEAETQYF. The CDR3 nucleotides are TGTGCCAGCGATGTCGGAGAGGCGGAGACCCAGTACTTC.

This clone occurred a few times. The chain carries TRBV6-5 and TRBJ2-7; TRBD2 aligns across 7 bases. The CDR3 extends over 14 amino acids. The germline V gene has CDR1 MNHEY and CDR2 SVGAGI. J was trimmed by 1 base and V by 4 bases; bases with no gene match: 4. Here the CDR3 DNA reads TGTGCCAGCAGTTCGCGGGAGCCATCCTACGAGCAGTACTTC. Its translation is CASSSREPSYEQYF.

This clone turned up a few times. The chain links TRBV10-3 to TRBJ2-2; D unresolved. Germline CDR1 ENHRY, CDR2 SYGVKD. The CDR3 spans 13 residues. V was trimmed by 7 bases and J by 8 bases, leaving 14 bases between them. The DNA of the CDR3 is TGTGCCATCAAGCCATTTGAAAAAGGGGAGCTGTTTTTT. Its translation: CAIKPFEKGELFF.

CDR3 residues: CSVEGLGGRTEAFF. DNA for the CDR3: TGCAGCGTTGAAGGCTTAGGAGGTAGGACTGAAGCTTTCTTT. The rearrangement uses TRBV29-1 and TRBJ1-1, with D hard to call. The V gene's germline CDR1 is SQVTM and CDR2 ANQGSEA. The CDR3 length is 14 residues. Deletions cut 1 base from V and 5 bases from J, with 14 bases between.

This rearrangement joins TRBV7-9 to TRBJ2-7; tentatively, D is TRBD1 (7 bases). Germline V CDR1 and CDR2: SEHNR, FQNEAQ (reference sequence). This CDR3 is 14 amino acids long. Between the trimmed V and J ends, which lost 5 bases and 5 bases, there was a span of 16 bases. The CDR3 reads CASSPQGGNDEQYF. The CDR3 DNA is TGTGCCAGCAGCCCCCAGGGGGGTAACGACGAGCAGTACTTC.